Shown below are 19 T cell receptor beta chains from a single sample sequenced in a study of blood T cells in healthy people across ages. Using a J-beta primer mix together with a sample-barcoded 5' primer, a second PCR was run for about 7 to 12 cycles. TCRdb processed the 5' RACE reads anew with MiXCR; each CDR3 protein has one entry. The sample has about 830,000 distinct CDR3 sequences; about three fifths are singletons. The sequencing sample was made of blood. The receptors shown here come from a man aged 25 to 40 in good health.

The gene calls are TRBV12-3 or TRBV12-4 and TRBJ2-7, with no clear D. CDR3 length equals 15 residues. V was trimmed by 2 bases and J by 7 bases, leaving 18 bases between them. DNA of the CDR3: TGTGCCAGCAGTTTACTGGAGCAGGCGATACATGAGCAGTACTTC. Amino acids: CASSLLEQAIHEQYF.

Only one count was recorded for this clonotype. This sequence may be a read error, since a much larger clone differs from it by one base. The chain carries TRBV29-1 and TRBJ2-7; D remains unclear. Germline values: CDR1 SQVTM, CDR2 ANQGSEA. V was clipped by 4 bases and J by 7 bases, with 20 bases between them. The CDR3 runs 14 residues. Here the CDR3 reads CSVATGPLGNEQYF. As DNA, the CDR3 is TGCAGCGTTGCAACGGGTCCGCTTGGCAATGAGCAGTACTTC.

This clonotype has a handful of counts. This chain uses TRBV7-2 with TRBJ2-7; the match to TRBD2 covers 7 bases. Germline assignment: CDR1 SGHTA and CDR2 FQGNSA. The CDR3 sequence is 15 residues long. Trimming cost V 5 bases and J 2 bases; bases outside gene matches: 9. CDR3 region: CASSLAGTNPYEQYF. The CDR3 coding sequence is TGTGCCAGCAGCCTCGCCGGGACTAACCCCTACGAGCAGTACTTC. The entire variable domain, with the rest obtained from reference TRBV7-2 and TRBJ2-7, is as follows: GAGVSQSPSNKVTEKGKDVELRCDPISGHTALYWYRQSLGQGLEFLIYFQGNSAPDKSGLPSDRFSAERTGGSVSTLTIQRTQQEDSAVYLCASSLAGTNPYEQYFGPGTRLTVT.

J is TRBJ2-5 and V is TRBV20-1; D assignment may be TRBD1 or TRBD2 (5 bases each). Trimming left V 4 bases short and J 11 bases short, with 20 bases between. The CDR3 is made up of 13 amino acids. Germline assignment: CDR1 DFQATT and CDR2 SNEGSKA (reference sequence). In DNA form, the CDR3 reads TGCAGTGCTACTGTTGGGGGATTTGGAGAGCAGTACTTC. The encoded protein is CSATVGGFGEQYF.

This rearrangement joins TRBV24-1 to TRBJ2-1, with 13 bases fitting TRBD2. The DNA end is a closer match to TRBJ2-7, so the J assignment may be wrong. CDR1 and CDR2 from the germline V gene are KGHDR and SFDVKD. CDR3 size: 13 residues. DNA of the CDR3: TGTGCCACCAGCGGGACTAGCGGGAATGAGCAGTACTTC. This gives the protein CATSGTSGNEQYF.

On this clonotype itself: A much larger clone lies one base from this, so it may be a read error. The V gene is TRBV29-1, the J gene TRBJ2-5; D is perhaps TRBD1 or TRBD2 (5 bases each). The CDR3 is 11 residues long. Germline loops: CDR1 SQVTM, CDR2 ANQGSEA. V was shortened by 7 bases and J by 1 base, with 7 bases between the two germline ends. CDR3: CSAGPQETQYF. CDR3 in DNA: TGCAGCGCGGGACCCCAAGAGACCCAGTACTTC.

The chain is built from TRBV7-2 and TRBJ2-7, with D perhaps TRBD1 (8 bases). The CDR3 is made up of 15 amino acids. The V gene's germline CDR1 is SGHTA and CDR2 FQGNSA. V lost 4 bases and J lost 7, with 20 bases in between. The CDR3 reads CASSSTGGVVREQYF. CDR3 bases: TGTGCCAGCAGCTCCACAGGGGGGGTTGTTCGAGAGCAGTACTTC.

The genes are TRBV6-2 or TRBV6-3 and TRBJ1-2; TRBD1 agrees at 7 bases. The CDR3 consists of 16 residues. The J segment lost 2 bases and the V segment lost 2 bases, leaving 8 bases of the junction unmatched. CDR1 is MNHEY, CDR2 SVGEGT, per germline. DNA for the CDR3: TGTGCCAGCAGTTACCGCTCAACAGGGGACAACTATGGCTACACCTTC. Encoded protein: CASSYRSTGDNYGYTF.

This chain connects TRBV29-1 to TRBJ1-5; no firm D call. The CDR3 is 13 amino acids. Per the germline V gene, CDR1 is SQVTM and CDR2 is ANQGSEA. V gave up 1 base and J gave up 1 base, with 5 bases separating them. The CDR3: CSVEVGSNQPQHF. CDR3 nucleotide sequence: TGCAGCGTTGAAGTAGGCAGCAATCAGCCCCAGCATTTT.

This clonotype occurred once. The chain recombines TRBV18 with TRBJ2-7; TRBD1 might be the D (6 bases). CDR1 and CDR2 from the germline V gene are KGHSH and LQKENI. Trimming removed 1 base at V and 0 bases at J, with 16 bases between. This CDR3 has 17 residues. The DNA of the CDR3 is TGTGCCAGCTCACCACATCCATCGACAGGAACCTCCTACGAGCAGTACTTC. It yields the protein CASSPHPSTGTSYEQYF.

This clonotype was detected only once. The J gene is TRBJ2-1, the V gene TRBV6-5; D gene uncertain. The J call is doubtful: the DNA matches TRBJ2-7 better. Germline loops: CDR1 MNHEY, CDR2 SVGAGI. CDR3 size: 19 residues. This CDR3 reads CASSYSPPWFTGSYNEQYF. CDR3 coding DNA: TGTGCCAGCAGTTATTCCCCACCGTGGTTCACTGGCTCCTACAATGAGCAGTACTTC.

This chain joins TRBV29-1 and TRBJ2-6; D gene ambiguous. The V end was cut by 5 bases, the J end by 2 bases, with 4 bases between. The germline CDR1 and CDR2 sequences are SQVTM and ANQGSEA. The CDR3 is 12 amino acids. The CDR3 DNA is TGCAGCGTTCGGGCTGGGGCCAACGTCCTGACTTTC. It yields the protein CSVRAGANVLTF. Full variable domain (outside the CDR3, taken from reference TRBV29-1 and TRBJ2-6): SAVISQKPSRDICQRGTSLTIQCQVDSQVTMMFWYRQQPGQSLTLIATANQGSEATYESGFVIDKFPISRPNLTFSTLTVSNMSPEDSSIYLCSVRAGANVLTFGAGSRLTVL.

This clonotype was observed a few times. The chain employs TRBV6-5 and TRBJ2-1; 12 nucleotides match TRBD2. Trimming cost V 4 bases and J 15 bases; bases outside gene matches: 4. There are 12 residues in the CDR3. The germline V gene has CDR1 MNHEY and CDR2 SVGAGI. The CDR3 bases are TGTGCCAGCAGTTCACTAGCGGGAGGTTCGTTCTTC. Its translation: CASSSLAGGSFF.

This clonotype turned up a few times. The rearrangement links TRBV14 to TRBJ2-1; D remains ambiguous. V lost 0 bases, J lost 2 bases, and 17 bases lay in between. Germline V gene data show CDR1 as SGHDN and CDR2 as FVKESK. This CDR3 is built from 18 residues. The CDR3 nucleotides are TGTGCCAGCAGCCAAGAAGTGTTGGGTTTGAACACCTACAATGAGCAGTTCTTC. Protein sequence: CASSQEVLGLNTYNEQFF.

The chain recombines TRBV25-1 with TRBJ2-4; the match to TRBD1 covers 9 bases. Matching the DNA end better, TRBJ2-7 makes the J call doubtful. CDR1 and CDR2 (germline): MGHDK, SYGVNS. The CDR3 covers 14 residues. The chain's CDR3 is CASNTGQGPYEQYF. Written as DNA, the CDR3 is TGTGCCAGCAATACGGGACAGGGTCCCTACGAGCAGTACTTC.

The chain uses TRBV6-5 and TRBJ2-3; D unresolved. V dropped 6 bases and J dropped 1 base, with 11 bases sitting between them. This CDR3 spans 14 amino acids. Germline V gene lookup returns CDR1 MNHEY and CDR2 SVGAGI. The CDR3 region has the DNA TGTGCCAGCAGAGCCCCCTCCGGCACAGATACGCAGTATTTT. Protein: CASRAPSGTDTQYF.

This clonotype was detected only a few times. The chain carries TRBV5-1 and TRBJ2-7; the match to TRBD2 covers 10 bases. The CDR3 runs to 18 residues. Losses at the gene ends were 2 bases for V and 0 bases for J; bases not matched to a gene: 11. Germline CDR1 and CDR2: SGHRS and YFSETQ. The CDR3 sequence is CASSLPTPAGGSSYEQYF. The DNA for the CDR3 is TGCGCCAGCAGCTTACCCACTCCAGCGGGGGGGAGCTCCTACGAGCAGTACTTC.

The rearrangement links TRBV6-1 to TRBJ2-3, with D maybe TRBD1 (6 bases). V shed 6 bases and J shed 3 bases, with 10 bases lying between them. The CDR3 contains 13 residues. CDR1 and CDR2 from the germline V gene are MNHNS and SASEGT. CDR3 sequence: CASRGTTTDTQYF. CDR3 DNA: TGTGCCAGCAGGGGGACAACGACAGATACGCAGTATTTT.

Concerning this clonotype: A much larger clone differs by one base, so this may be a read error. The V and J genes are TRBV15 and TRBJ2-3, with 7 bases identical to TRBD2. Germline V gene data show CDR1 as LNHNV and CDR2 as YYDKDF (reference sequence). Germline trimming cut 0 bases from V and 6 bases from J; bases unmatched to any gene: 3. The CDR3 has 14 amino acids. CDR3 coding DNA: TGTGCCACCAGCAGAGATATGGGGGGGGATACGCAGTATTTT. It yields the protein CATSRDMGGDTQYF.